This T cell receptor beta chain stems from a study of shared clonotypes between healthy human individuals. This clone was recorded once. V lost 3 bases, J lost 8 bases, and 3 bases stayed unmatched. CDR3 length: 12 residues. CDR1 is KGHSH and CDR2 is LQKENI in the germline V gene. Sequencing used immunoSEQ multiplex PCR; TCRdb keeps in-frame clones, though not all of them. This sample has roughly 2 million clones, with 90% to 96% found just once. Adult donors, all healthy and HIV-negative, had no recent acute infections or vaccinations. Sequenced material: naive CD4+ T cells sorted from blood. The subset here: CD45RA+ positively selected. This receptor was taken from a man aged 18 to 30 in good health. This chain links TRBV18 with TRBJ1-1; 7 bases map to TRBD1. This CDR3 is CASSPSDREAFF. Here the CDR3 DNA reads TGTGCCAGCTCACCTTCGGACAGGGAAGCTTTCTTT.